These T cell receptor beta chains were read from a single sample in a study of T cells in Graves' hyperthyroidism and ophthalmopathy. TCRdb itself ran the multiplex PCR reads through MiXCR, one entry per CDR3 protein. The sample holds about 600,000 distinct CDR3 sequences, 16% seen once. Sequenced input: blood. These receptors were obtained from a woman aged 40-49 years with Graves' ophthalmopathy. The CDR3 runs from the conserved cysteine through the conserved F or W. A D gene is named only where the DNA matches it firmly. A row's size may be missing; if present it is once, few, many or a size class.

TRBJ1-2 many TRBV30 - 13 CAWSVEANYGYTF TGTGCCTGGAGTGTAGAAGCTAACTATGGCTACACCTTC
TRBJ1-2 few TRBV2 TRBD1 13 CASSAGQICGYTF TGTGCCAGCAGTGCGGGACAGATCTGTGGCTACACCTTC
TRBJ2-7 - TRBV2 TRBD2 14 CASSGLAGVGEQYF TGTGCCAGCAGTGGCCTAGCGGGAGTGGGCGAGCAGTACTTC
TRBJ2-5 few TRBV5-1 TRBD2 18 CASSPDPPATSGRKTQYF TGCGCCAGCAGCCCAGATCCCCCTGCGACTAGCGGGAGGAAGACCCAGTACTTC
TRBJ1-1 few TRBV7-9 - 16 CASSERPGHRNTEAFF TGTGCCAGCAGCGAAAGACCGGGACACCGCAACACTGAAGCTTTCTTT
TRBJ1-3 few TRBV12-3/TRBV12-4 - 14 CASTRVGSGNTIYF TGTGCCAGCACCCGGGTAGGCTCTGGAAACACCATATATTTT
TRBJ2-3 many TRBV7-2 - 16 CASSPNRAGVADTQYF TGTGCCAGCAGCCCTAACAGGGCAGGGGTAGCAGATACGCAGTATTTT
TRBJ2-1 many TRBV7-2 - 15 CASTLGGDSYNEQFF TGTGCCAGCACCCTAGGCGGGGACTCCTACAATGAGCAGTTCTTC
TRBJ1-4 many TRBV18 - 13 CASASGINEKLFF TGTGCCAGCGCCTCGGGGATAAATGAAAAACTGTTTTTT
TRBJ2-5 many TRBV3-1 - 15 CASSQSAGKMETQYF TGTGCCAGCAGCCAGTCCGCGGGAAAGATGGAGACCCAGTACTTC
TRBJ2-7 - TRBV6-1 TRBD2 17 CASTLLGAGLPSYEQYF TGTGCCAGCACTCTCCTCGGAGCGGGACTACCCTCCTACGAGCAGTACTTC
TRBJ1-2 - TRBV7-9 TRBD1 14 CASSTGTVFYGYTF TGTGCCAGCAGCACCGGGACAGTTTTCTATGGCTACACCTTC
TRBJ1-5 few TRBV7-3 - 19 CASSLSVEGRDLSNQPQHF TGTGCCAGCAGCTTATCGGTCGAGGGTAGGGACCTTAGCAATCAGCCCCAGCATTTT
TRBJ2-2 - TRBV7-3 - 18 CASSSQGLGLANTGELFF TGTGCCAGCAGCTCCCAGGGCCTGGGGCTAGCGAATACCGGGGAGCTGTTTTTT
TRBJ2-5 many TRBV6-1 TRBD1 16 CASEKRKGQNQETQYF TGTGCCAGCGAGAAACGGAAGGGACAGAACCAAGAGACCCAGTACTTC
TRBJ1-1 - TRBV19 - 13 CASTSTGNTEAFF TGTGCCAGTACCTCGACAGGGAACACTGAAGCTTTCTTT
TRBJ1-5 - TRBV2 - 15 CASREGRLDNQPQHF TGTGCCAGCAGAGAGGGCAGGTTAGACAATCAGCCCCAGCATTTT
TRBJ2-7 - TRBV6-1 - 13 CASTVPGTYEQYF TGTGCCAGCACCGTTCCCGGGACCTACGAGCAGTACTTC
TRBJ1-1 many TRBV19 TRBD1 15 CASSTGTGGITEAFF TGTGCCAGTAGTACCGGGACAGGGGGAATTACTGAAGCTTTCTTT
TRBJ2-7 few TRBV7-9 - 14 CASSSTDIDYEQYF TGTGCCAGCAGTTCGACCGACATCGACTACGAGCAGTACTTC
TRBJ2-7 few TRBV29-1 - 13 CSVAGVLTYEQYF TGCAGCGTTGCAGGGGTTTTGACCTACGAGCAGTACTTC
TRBJ1-5 many TRBV19 - 16 CASSITGGGSNQPQHF TGTGCCAGTAGTATTACGGGGGGAGGATCCAATCAGCCCCAGCATTTT
TRBJ2-2 many TRBV2 TRBD1 16 CASSGDRVSNTGELFF TGTGCCAGCAGTGGGGACAGGGTCTCGAACACCGGGGAGCTGTTTTTT
TRBJ2-3 many TRBV2 - 15 CASSQQAPSTDTQYF TGTGCCAGCAGTCAACAGGCGCCTAGCACAGATACGCAGTATTTT
TRBJ1-5 few TRBV7-9 - 15 CASSLALDSNQPQHF TGTGCCAGCAGCTTAGCGTTGGACAGCAATCAGCCCCAGCATTTT
TRBJ1-5 few TRBV12-3/TRBV12-4 - 15 CASSKRGPGDQPQHF TGTGCCAGCAGTAAACGGGGGCCTGGGGATCAGCCCCAGCATTTT
TRBJ2-1 many TRBV28 TRBD1 14 CASSPTGLGYEQFF TGTGCCAGCAGTCCGACAGGGCTAGGCTATGAGCAGTTCTTC
TRBJ2-3 many TRBV5-1 TRBD1 13 CASSFTGVDTQYF TGCGCCAGCAGCTTCACAGGGGTCGATACGCAGTATTTT
TRBJ2-5 few TRBV5-1 - 14 CASSLFQNGETQYF TGCGCCAGCAGCTTGTTCCAGAATGGAGAGACCCAGTACTTC
TRBJ2-3 many TRBV24-1 TRBD2 16 CATSDIGLAGPDTQYF TGTGCCACCAGTGATATAGGACTAGCGGGACCAGATACGCAGTATTTT